Listed here is a single T cell receptor (beta chain). The sample is drawn from a study of OX40 agonist ivuxolimab in advanced cancers. Study-wide context: Participants averaged 60 years of age (range about 23 to 90) and were around 80% male.

Clones were sequenced by immunoSEQ multiplex PCR, and TCRdb holds only the in-frame ones, with some missing. Seen here are about 79,000 clones, approximately 85% observed once, and the top ten hold more than 3.5%. Germline V gene sequence: CDR1 SNHLY, CDR2 FYNNEI. There are 13 residues in the CDR3. V was shortened by 2 bases and J by 1 base, with 5 bases between the two germline ends. The TCR was taken from an adult with an advanced solid tumor such as melanoma, head and neck, liver or kidney cancer. Sequencing used CD4+ or CD8+ T cells sorted from blood, obtained in a trial of the OX40 agonist ivuxolimab. V gene TRBV2 combines with J gene TRBJ1-1; D is undetermined. The CDR3 region has the DNA TGTGCCAGCAGTGAATCGAAGAACACTGAAGCTTTCTTT. Its translation: CASSESKNTEAFF.